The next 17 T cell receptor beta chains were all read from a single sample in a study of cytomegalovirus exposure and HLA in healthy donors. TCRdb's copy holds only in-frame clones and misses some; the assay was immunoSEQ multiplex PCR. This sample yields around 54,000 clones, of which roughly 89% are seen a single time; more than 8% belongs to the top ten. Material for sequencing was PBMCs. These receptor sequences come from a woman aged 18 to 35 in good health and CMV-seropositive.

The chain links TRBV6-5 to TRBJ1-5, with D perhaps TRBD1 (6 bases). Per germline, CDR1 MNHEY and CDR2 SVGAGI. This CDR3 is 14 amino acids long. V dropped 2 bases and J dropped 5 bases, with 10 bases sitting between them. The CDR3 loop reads CASSYGAGDQPQHF. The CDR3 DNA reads TGTGCCAGCAGTTACGGGGCAGGGGATCAGCCCCAGCATTTT.

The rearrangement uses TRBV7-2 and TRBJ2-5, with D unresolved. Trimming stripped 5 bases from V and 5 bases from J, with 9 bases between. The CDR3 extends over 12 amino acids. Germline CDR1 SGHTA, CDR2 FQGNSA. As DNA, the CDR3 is TGTGCCAGCAGCCACCTCAGGGAGACCCAGTACTTC. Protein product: CASSHLRETQYF.

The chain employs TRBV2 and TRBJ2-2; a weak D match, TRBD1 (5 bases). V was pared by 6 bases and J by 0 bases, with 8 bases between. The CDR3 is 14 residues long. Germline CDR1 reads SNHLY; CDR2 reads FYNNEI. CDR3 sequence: CASRETANTGELFF. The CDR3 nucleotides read TGTGCCAGCAGAGAGACAGCGAACACCGGGGAGCTGTTTTTT.

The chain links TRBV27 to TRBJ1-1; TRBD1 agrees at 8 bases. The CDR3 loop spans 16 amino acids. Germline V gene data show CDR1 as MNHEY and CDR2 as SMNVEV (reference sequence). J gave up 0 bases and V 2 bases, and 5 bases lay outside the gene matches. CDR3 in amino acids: CASSLISGQVNTEAFF. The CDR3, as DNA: TGTGCCAGCAGTTTAATCTCGGGACAGGTGAACACTGAAGCTTTCTTT.

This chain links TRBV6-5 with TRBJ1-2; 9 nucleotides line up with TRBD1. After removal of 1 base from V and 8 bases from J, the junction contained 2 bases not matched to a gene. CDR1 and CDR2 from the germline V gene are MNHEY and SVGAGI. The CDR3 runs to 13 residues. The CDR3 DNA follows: TGTGCCAGCAGTTACTTGGACAGGGGCGGCTACACCTTC. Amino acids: CASSYLDRGGYTF.

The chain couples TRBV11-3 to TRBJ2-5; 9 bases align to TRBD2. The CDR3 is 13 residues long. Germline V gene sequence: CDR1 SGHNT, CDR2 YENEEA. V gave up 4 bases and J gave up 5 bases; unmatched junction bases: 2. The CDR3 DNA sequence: TGTGCCAGCAGCTCGCGGGGGGGGGAGACCCAGTACTTC. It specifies CASSSRGGETQYF. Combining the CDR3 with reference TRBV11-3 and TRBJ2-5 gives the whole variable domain EAGVVQSPRYKIIEKKQPVAFWCNPISGHNTLYWYLQNLGQGPELLIRYENEEAVDDSQLPKDRFSAERLKGVDSTLKIQPAELGDSAVYLCASSSRGGETQYFGPGTRLLVL.

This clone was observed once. CDR3 region: CASSVDRRNTGELFF. The CDR3 DNA reads as TGTGCCAGCAGTGTGGACAGGCGCAACACCGGGGAGCTGTTTTTT. The chain joins TRBV2 to TRBJ2-2, with 7 bases lining up with TRBD1. The length of the CDR3 is 15 residues. The ends lost 4 bases at V and 2 bases at J; junction bases unmatched: 4. The V gene's germline CDR1 is SNHLY and CDR2 FYNNEI.

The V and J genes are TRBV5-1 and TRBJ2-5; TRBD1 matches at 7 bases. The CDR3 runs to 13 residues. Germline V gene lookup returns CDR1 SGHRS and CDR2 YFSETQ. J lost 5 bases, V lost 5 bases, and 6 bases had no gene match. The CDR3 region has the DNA TGCGCCAGCAGATTGACAGGGCTGGAGACCCAGTACTTC. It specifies CASRLTGLETQYF.

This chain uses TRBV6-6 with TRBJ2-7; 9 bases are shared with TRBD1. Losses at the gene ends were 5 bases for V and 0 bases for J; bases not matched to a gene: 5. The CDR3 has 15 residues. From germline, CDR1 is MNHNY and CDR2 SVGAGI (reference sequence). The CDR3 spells CASSTPGQGSYEQYF. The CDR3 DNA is TGTGCCAGCAGTACCCCGGGACAGGGCTCCTACGAGCAGTACTTC.

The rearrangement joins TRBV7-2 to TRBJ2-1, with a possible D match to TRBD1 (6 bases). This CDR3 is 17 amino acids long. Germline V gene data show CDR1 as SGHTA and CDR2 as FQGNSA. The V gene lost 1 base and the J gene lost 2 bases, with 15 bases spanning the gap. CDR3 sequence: CASSLEGTGHPYNEQFF. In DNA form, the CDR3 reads TGTGCCAGCAGCTTAGAGGGGACGGGACACCCCTACAATGAGCAGTTCTTC.

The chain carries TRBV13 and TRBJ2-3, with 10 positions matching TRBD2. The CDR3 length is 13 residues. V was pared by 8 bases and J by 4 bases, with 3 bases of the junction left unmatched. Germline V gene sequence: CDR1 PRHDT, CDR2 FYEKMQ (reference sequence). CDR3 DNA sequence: TGTGCCAGCGCTAGCGGGGGTTCAGATACGCAGTATTTT. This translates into CASASGGSDTQYF.

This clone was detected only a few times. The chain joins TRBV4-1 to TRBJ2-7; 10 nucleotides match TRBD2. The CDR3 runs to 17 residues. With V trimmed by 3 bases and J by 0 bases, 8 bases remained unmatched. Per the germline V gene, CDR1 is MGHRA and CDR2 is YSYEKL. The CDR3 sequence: CASSQDSRTSGSYEQYF. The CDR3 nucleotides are TGCGCCAGCAGCCAGGATTCCCGGACTAGCGGCTCCTACGAGCAGTACTTC.

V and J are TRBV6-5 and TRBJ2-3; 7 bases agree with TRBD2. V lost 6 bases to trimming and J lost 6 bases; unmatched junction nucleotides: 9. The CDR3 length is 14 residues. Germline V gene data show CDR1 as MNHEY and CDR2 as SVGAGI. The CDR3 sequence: CASSLTGTTDTQYF. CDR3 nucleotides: TGTGCCAGCAGCTTAACCGGGACTACGGATACGCAGTATTTT.

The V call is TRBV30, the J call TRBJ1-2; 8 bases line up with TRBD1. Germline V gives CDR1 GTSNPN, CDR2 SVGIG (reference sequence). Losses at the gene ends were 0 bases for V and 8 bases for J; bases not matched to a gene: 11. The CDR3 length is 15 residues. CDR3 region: CAWSVLSQGGTGYTF. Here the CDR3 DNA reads TGTGCCTGGAGTGTTCTTTCACAGGGGGGGACCGGCTACACCTTC. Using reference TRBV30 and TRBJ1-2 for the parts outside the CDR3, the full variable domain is SQTIHQWPATLVQPVGSPLSLECTVEGTSNPNLYWYRQAAGRGLQLLFYSVGIGQISSEVPQNLSASRPQDRQFILSSKKLLLSDSGFYLCAWSVLSQGGTGYTFGSGTRLTVV.

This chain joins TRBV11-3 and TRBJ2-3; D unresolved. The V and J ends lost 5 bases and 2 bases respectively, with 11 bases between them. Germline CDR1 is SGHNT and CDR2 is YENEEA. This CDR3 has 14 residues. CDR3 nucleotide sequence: TGTGCCAGCAGCCCCTCTTCCTTCACAGATACGCAGTATTTT. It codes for CASSPSSFTDTQYF. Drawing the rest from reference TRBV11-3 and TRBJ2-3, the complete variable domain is EAGVVQSPRYKIIEKKQPVAFWCNPISGHNTLYWYLQNLGQGPELLIRYENEEAVDDSQLPKDRFSAERLKGVDSTLKIQPAELGDSAVYLCASSPSSFTDTQYFGPGTRLTVL.

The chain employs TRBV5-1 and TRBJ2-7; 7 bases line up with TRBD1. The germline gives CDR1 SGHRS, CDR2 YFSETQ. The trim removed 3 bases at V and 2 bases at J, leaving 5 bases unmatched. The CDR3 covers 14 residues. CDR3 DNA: TGCGCCAGCAGCTCTGGGACAGCGACCTACGAGCAGTACTTC. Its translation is CASSSGTATYEQYF.

Here the CDR3 DNA reads TGTGCCAGTAGTATCGGGACTGAAGGACGATATCAGCCCCAGCATTTT. Amino acid sequence: CASSIGTEGRYQPQHF. The chain has TRBV19 and TRBJ1-5; tentative D call: TRBD1 (5 bases). Trimming took off 3 bases at V and 5 bases at J, with 17 bases between the two ends. Germline V CDR1 and CDR2: LNHDA, SQIVND (reference sequence). This CDR3 is 16 amino acids long.